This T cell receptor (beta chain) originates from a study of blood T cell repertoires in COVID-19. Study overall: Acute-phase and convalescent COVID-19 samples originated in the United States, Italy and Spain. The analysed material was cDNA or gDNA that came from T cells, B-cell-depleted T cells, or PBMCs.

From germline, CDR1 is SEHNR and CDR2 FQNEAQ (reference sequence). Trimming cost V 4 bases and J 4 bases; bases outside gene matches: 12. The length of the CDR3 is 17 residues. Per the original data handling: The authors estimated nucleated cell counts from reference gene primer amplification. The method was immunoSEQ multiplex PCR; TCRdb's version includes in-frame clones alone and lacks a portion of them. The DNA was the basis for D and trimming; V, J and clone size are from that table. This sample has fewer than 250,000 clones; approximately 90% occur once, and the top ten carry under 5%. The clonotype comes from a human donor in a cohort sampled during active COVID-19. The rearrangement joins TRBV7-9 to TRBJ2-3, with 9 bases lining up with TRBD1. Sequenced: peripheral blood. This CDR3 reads CASSSNRDRDGSDTQYF. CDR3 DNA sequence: TGTGCCAGCAGCTCTAACCGGGACAGGGATGGGTCAGATACGCAGTATTTT.